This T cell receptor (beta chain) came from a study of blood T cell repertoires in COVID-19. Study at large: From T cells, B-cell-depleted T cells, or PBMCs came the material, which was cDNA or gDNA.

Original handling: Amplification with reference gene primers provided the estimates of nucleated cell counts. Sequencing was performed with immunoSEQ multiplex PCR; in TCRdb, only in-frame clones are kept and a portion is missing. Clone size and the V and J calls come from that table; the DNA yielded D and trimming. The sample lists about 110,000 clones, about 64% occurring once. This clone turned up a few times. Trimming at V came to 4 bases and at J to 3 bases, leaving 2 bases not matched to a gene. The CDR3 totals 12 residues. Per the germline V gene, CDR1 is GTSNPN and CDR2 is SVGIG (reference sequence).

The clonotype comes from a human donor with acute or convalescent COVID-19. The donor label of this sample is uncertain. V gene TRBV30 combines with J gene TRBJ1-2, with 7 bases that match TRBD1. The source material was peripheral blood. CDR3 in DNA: TGTGCCTGGACAGGGGGTCACTATGGCTACACCTTC. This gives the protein CAWTGGHYGYTF.